These 26 T cell receptor beta chains came from one sample sequenced in a study of T cell changes during pregnancy in multiple sclerosis. Libraries were prepared by immunoSEQ multiplex PCR; TCRdb keeps only in-frame clonotypes and omits some of them. The sample has tens of thousands of clones, nearly 90% seen once. Here the sequenced sample was CD4+ T cells from peripheral blood mononuclear cells, taken in the first trimester of pregnancy. The source is a female donor with multiple sclerosis, enrolled in a pregnancy study.

This clone was counted once. This sequence joins TRBV11-2 and TRBJ2-7; 9 nucleotides agree with TRBD2. Losses at the gene ends were 5 bases for V and 2 bases for J; bases not matched to a gene: 7. CDR1 is SGHAT and CDR2 is FQNNGV in the germline V gene. The length of the CDR3 is 15 residues. The CDR3 DNA reads as TGTGCCAGCAGCACCCCGCGACTAGCGGCCTACGAGCAGTACTTC. This translates into CASSTPRLAAYEQYF.

This chain connects TRBV19 to TRBJ1-5, with 11 bases fitting TRBD1. Germline loops: CDR1 LNHDA, CDR2 SQIVND (reference sequence). This CDR3 is 16 amino acids long. V was clipped by 6 bases and J by 6 bases; unmatched bases: 10. CDR3 sequence: CASSRGTGGFGQPQHF. CDR3 coding DNA: TGTGCCAGTAGCCGAGGGACAGGGGGTTTCGGTCAGCCCCAGCATTTT.

This chain joins TRBV21-1 and TRBJ2-2; the table calls TRBD2, which could not be checked here. TRBV21-1 is designated a pseudogene. This CDR3 comprises 17 residues. The CDR3, as DNA: TGTGCCAGCCCTGGGCGGTGCGGGGGGGCCTTCACCGGGGAGCTGTTTTTT. Protein product: CASPGRCGGAFTGELFF.

The gene calls are TRBV7-9 and TRBJ1-5; no reliable D call. The V end was cut by 3 bases, the J end by 9 bases, with 15 bases between. The germline gives CDR1 SEHNR, CDR2 FQNEAQ (reference sequence). The CDR3 extends over 14 amino acids. CDR3 nucleotides: TGTGCCAGCAGCTTGCCGGCCAGAGGTGCGCCCCAGCATTTT. Encoded protein: CASSLPARGAPQHF.

This clone occurred a few times. This chain connects TRBV5-1 to TRBJ2-7; TRBD2 matches 10 bases. The CDR3 runs 15 residues. The J segment lost 5 bases and the V segment lost 2 bases, leaving 7 bases of the junction unmatched. Germline CDR1 is SGHRS and CDR2 is YFSETQ. This CDR3 is CASSLKLAGAHEQYF. CDR3 coding DNA: TGCGCCAGCAGCTTAAAGCTAGCGGGAGCACACGAGCAGTACTTC.

The rearrangement uses TRBV2 and TRBJ1-6; possibly TRBD1 for D (5 bases). Trimming removed 8 bases from V and 4 bases from J, with 18 bases in between. The CDR3 contains 16 residues. Germline V lookup: CDR1 SNHLY, CDR2 FYNNEI. DNA for the CDR3: TGTGCCAGCGCCTTCCGAGACAGCCCGTATAATTCACCCCTCCACTTT. Translating gives CASAFRDSPYNSPLHF.

This rearrangement joins TRBV7-8 to TRBJ2-3, with a possible D match to TRBD1 (5 bases). V was cut by 7 bases and J by 6 bases, with 11 bases left in between. This CDR3 is built from 12 residues. CDR1 is SGHVS and CDR2 is FQNEAQ in the germline V gene. The CDR3 loop reads CASIPQGDTQYF. CDR3 DNA: TGTGCCAGCATCCCTCAGGGCGATACGCAGTATTTT.

This rearrangement joins TRBV5-1 to TRBJ1-1; D not certain. With 0 bases removed from V and 1 base from J, the gap between germline ends came to 10 bases. The CDR3 is 15 amino acids. Germline V lookup: CDR1 SGHRS, CDR2 YFSETQ. CDR3 bases: TGCGCCAGCAGCTTGGTTTCTATATCGAACACTGAAGCTTTCTTT. Translation gives CASSLVSISNTEAFF.

This clone came up once. The rearrangement joins TRBV7-8 to TRBJ1-6; 10 nucleotides match TRBD1. V was pared by 1 base and J by 10 bases, with 4 bases of the junction left unmatched. CDR3 length: 15 residues. Germline-derived CDR1 and CDR2 are SGHVS and FQNEAQ. CDR3 in amino acids: CASSLVRQGASPLHF. The CDR3 nucleotides read TGTGCCAGCAGCTTAGTCAGACAGGGGGCATCACCCCTCCACTTT.

The V call is TRBV5-1, the J call TRBJ1-4; perhaps TRBD1 as D (5 bases). Germline CDR1 and CDR2: SGHRS and YFSETQ. Trimming took off 5 bases at V and 6 bases at J, with 17 bases between the two ends. The CDR3 is 15 amino acids. CDR3 in amino acids: CASRPIAGLDEKLFF. The CDR3 nucleotides read TGCGCCAGCAGGCCCATCGCAGGGCTCGATGAAAAACTGTTTTTT.

V gene TRBV7-2 combines with J gene TRBJ2-4; 9 bases are shared with TRBD2. This CDR3 is 17 amino acids long. The V gene's germline CDR1 is SGHTA and CDR2 FQGNSA. After removal of 2 bases from V and 6 bases from J, the junction contained 11 bases not matched to a gene. CDR3 residues: CASSLNLIKRGVNIQYF. In DNA form, the CDR3 reads TGTGCCAGCAGCTTAAACCTTATTAAGCGGGGGGTAAACATTCAGTACTTC.

CDR3 sequence: CALLAYRDMPSFETQYF. In DNA, the CDR3 is TGTGCCCTATTAGCATACAGGGATATGCCTTCTTTTGAGACCCAGTACTTC. The gene calls are TRBV7-9 and TRBJ2-5, with D possibly TRBD1 on 6 matching bases. The length of the CDR3 is 17 residues. Germline lookup yields CDR1 SEHNR and CDR2 FQNEAQ (reference sequence). Trimming removed 11 bases at V and 5 bases at J, with 30 bases between.

V and J are TRBV10-3 and TRBJ2-1; 8 bases map to TRBD2. The germline V gene encodes CDR1 ENHRY and CDR2 SYGVKD. The junction had 5 bases not matched to a gene; V was cut back by 0 bases and J by 1 base. The CDR3 runs to 17 residues. The CDR3 nucleotides read TGTGCCATCAGTGAGTCACTACTAGCGGCTTCCTACAATGAGCAGTTCTTC. This gives the protein CAISESLLAASYNEQFF.

This rearrangement joins TRBV30 to TRBJ2-1; 16 bases line up with TRBD2. V lost 3 bases, J lost 4 bases, and 3 bases stayed unmatched. The CDR3 has 16 amino acids. Germline loops: CDR1 GTSNPN, CDR2 SVGIG (reference sequence). The CDR3 is CAWRGLAGGGYNEQFF. The CDR3 region has the DNA TGTGCCTGGAGGGGACTAGCGGGAGGGGGGTACAATGAGCAGTTCTTC.

The rearrangement joins TRBV5-4 to TRBJ2-3; 10 bases map to TRBD2. Losses at the gene ends were 0 bases for V and 7 bases for J; bases not matched to a gene: 8. CDR3 length equals 16 residues. Germline values: CDR1 SGHNT, CDR2 YYREEE (reference sequence). CDR3 loop: CASSLGSGGDSHTQYF. The CDR3, as DNA: TGTGCCAGCAGCTTGGGAAGCGGGGGGGACTCTCATACGCAGTATTTT.

The V gene is TRBV9, the J gene TRBJ2-1; TRBD1 matches 7 bases. The ends lost 1 base at V and 2 bases at J; junction bases unmatched: 9. Germline V CDR1 and CDR2: SGDLS, YYNGEE. The CDR3 sequence is 17 residues long. The CDR3 spells CASSVRWGTETYNEQFF. The CDR3 DNA reads as TGTGCCAGCAGCGTAAGATGGGGGACAGAGACCTACAATGAGCAGTTCTTC.

This chain uses TRBV10-3 with TRBJ2-3; no firm D call. Trimming stripped 4 bases from V and 6 bases from J, with 5 bases between. In germline, CDR1 is ENHRY, CDR2 SYGVKD. This CDR3 has 11 amino acids. CDR3 residues: CAISAEDTQYF. The CDR3 nucleotides read TGTGCCATCAGTGCGGAGGATACGCAGTATTTT.

The chain employs TRBV5-1 and TRBJ1-1; tentatively, D is TRBD1 (6 bases). V was shortened by 4 bases and J by 4 bases, with 17 bases between the two germline ends. Germline V gives CDR1 SGHRS, CDR2 YFSETQ. This CDR3 region has 15 residues. This CDR3 reads CASSAPGQEGTEAFF. DNA of the CDR3: TGCGCCAGCAGCGCCCCGGGACAAGAGGGCACTGAAGCTTTCTTT.

The genes are TRBV6-5 and TRBJ1-4; possibly TRBD1 for D (5 bases). This CDR3 contains 14 residues. The V gene lost 2 bases and the J gene lost 8 bases, with 12 bases spanning the gap. The V gene's germline CDR1 is MNHEY and CDR2 SVGAGI. This CDR3 reads CASSYRGAREKLFF. DNA for the CDR3: TGTGCCAGCAGTTACAGGGGCGCCCGGGAAAAACTGTTTTTT.

CDR3 in DNA: TGTGCCAGCAGCGCGACAGTGAACTATGGCTACACCTTC. It specifies CASSATVNYGYTF. The chain recombines TRBV5-6 with TRBJ1-2; D may be TRBD1 (5 bases). Germline V gene lookup returns CDR1 SGHDT and CDR2 YYEEEE. The CDR3 runs 13 residues. Trimming removed 4 bases from V and 2 bases from J, with 9 bases in between.

This clone showed up just a few times. The chain has TRBV5-1 and TRBJ2-5, with 11 bases lining up with TRBD2. CDR1 is SGHRS and CDR2 is YFSETQ in the germline V gene. This CDR3 is 18 amino acids long. The junction had 14 bases not matched to a gene; V was cut back by 2 bases and J by 5 bases. The CDR3, as DNA: TGCGCCAGCAGCTTCATCTCTCCCCAACTAGCGGGAGCGGAGACCCAGTACTTC. This sequence encodes CASSFISPQLAGAETQYF.

The gene calls are TRBV7-8 and TRBJ1-3, with 8 bases matching TRBD1. The germline V gene encodes CDR1 SGHVS and CDR2 FQNEAQ. V lost 4 bases to trimming and J lost 4 bases; unmatched junction nucleotides: 12. This CDR3 has 17 amino acids. The CDR3 loop reads CASSSLLTGVTGNTIYF. The CDR3 DNA is TGTGCCAGCAGCTCCCTACTGACAGGGGTGACGGGAAACACCATATATTTT.

This chain uses TRBV5-1 with TRBJ1-2; no definite D call. Germline CDR1 and CDR2: SGHRS and YFSETQ. Trimming took off 0 bases at V and 7 bases at J, with 10 bases between the two ends. The CDR3 spans 13 residues. CDR3 sequence reads: CASSLALAGGYTF. The DNA of the CDR3 is TGCGCCAGCAGCTTGGCCCTGGCGGGTGGCTACACCTTC.

The chain has TRBV19 and TRBJ1-1; 8 positions agree with TRBD1. The V and J ends lost 3 bases and 1 base, in that order; junction bases with no gene match: 10. Germline V gene sequence: CDR1 LNHDA, CDR2 SQIVND (reference sequence). The CDR3 length is 17 residues. The CDR3 DNA is TGTGCCAGTAGTATTTTTAGGTCCGGACAGGGGAACACTGAAGCTTTCTTT. Protein: CASSIFRSGQGNTEAFF.

The chain employs TRBV18 and TRBJ1-1, with TRBD1 as a possible D gene (5 bases). Trimming shortened V by 5 bases and J by 4 bases, and 11 bases separated the two germline ends. Per germline, CDR1 KGHSH and CDR2 LQKENI. The CDR3 is made up of 13 amino acids. The CDR3 loop is CASSVQGGTEAFF. The CDR3, as DNA: TGTGCCAGCTCAGTCCAGGGTGGCACTGAAGCTTTCTTT.

The chain employs TRBV7-9 and TRBJ2-1; no firm D call. With 1 base removed from V and 0 bases from J, the gap between germline ends came to 7 bases. Germline-derived CDR1 and CDR2 are SEHNR and FQNEAQ (reference sequence). The CDR3 runs to 15 residues. CDR3 in DNA: TGTGCCAGCAGCTTAGGCCTGAGCTCCTACAATGAGCAGTTCTTC. This sequence encodes CASSLGLSSYNEQFF.